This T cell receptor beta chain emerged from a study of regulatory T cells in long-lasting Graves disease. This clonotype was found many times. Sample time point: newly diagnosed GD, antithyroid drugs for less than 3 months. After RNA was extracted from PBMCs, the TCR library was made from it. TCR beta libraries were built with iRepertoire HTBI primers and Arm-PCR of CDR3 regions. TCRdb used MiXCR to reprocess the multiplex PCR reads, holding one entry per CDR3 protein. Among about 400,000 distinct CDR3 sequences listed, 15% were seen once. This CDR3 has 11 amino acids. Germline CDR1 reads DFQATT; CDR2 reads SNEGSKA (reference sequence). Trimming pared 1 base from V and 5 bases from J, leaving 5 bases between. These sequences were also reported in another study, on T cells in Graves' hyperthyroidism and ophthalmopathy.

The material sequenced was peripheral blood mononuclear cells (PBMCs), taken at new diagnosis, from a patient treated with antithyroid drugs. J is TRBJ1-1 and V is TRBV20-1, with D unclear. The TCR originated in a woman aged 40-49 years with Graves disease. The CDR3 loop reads CSARGGTEAFF. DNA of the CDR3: TGCAGTGCTAGAGGGGGTACTGAAGCTTTCTTT.